The 5 T cell receptor beta chains presented below share a single source sample, sequenced in a study of T cell responses to AZD1222 COVID-19 vaccine. Data came from immunoSEQ multiplex PCR; TCRdb stores just in-frame clones and leaves some out. The sample has 95,000 to 150,000 clones; 85% to 95% are singletons. Sequencing was performed on peripheral blood, taken on day 0 of AZD1222 vaccination. The receptors derive from an adult in good health.

This rearrangement joins TRBV9 to TRBJ1-2; the D gene is possibly TRBD1 (5 bases). V lost 3 bases and J lost 5, with 11 bases in between. This CDR3 has 13 residues. Looked up from germline, CDR1 is SGDLS and CDR2 is YYNGEE. CDR3 sequence: CASSAGFKYGYTF. The CDR3, as DNA: TGTGCCAGCAGCGCAGGGTTCAAATATGGCTACACCTTC.

V gene TRBV30 combines with J gene TRBJ1-3; maybe TRBD1 (6 bases). The length of the CDR3 is 15 residues. Trimming removed 2 bases from V and 2 bases from J, with 13 bases in between. Germline V gives CDR1 GTSNPN, CDR2 SVGIG (reference sequence). The CDR3: CAWSLDSRTGNTIYF. The CDR3 nucleotides read TGTGCCTGGAGTCTGGACAGCCGTACTGGAAACACCATATATTTT.

Only one count was recorded for this clone. This chain links TRBV5-1 with TRBJ2-7; D not resolved. CDR3 size: 14 residues. Per the germline V gene, CDR1 is SGHRS and CDR2 is YFSETQ. V was clipped by 6 bases and J by 0 bases, with 13 bases between them. The chain's CDR3 is CASKPQEDSYEQYV. The DNA for the CDR3 is TGCGCCAGCAAACCCCAAGAGGACTCCTACGAGCAGTACGTC.

The chain combines TRBV30 with TRBJ2-7; 8 bases align to TRBD2. This CDR3 has 12 residues. J gave up 5 bases and V 5 bases, and 5 bases lay outside the gene matches. CDR1 and CDR2 from the germline V gene are GTSNPN and SVGIG (reference sequence). The CDR3 region has the DNA TGTGCCTGGTCTACTAGCGGCCACGAGCAGTACTTC. Translating it yields CAWSTSGHEQYF.

The chain has TRBV6-5 and TRBJ1-1; TRBD1 might be the D (5 bases). Germline assignment: CDR1 MNHEY and CDR2 SVGAGI. With 8 bases removed from V and 5 bases from J, the gap between germline ends came to 18 bases. The CDR3 runs 14 residues. Here the CDR3 DNA reads TGTGCCAGCCAGATTTCGGGGGGGTGGACTGAAGCTTTCTTT. It specifies CASQISGGWTEAFF.